This entry concerns a single TCR beta chain. V was clipped by 4 bases and J by 10 bases, with 12 bases between them. The germline V gene has CDR1 SGHRS and CDR2 YFSETQ. The CDR3 contains 12 residues. TCRdb recomputed calls from the RT-PCR reads with MiXCR, one row per CDR3 protein. The sample carries approximately 140,000 distinct CDR3 sequences, approximately 35% recorded once. This sample was included in a study of patients and donors after allogeneic stem cell transplantation. The sequence derives from a human donor who was either an allogeneic HSCT recipient or a stem cell or donor lymphocyte infusion donor (not recorded which). It is not recorded whose cells these are; they may come from a transplant donor. Material: blood, either unsorted or a sorted T cell fraction (not recorded which). The genes are TRBV5-1 and TRBJ2-1; D uncertain. CDR3 sequence reads: CASSPRWYEQFF. The CDR3 coding sequence is TGCGCCAGCAGCCCGCGCTGGTACGAGCAGTTCTTC.